Here is one T cell receptor (beta chain) with its context. The antigen is unknown. The data are from a study of T cell repertoires in cytomegalovirus infection. About the study: As its CMV epitopes, the study selected recently identified HLA-C-restricted and well-studied HLA-B-restricted targets.

Points from the study as a whole: Predominance within the ex vivo response was attributable to HLA-C-restricted CMV-specific TCR beta clonotypes.

V was trimmed by 0 bases and J by 6 bases, leaving 17 bases between them. The germline V gene encodes CDR1 MNHEY and CDR2 SVGAGI. The CDR3 runs to 16 residues. TCRdb fed the reads into MiXCR, producing one record per CDR3 protein. The sample holds approximately 730,000 distinct CDR3 sequences, 25% to 30% seen once. The clonotype originates from a human donor in good health (CMV status not recorded). Some clones in this sample may be carry-over from other donors' samples. The source material was cultured CD8+ T cells from PBMCs, sampled from culture after CMV antigen stimulation. The J gene is TRBJ1-2, the V gene TRBV6-5; D ambiguous. CDR3: CASSYSKRPALDGYTF. The CDR3 region has the DNA TGTGCCAGCAGTTACTCGAAGCGCCCTGCTCTGGATGGCTACACCTTC.